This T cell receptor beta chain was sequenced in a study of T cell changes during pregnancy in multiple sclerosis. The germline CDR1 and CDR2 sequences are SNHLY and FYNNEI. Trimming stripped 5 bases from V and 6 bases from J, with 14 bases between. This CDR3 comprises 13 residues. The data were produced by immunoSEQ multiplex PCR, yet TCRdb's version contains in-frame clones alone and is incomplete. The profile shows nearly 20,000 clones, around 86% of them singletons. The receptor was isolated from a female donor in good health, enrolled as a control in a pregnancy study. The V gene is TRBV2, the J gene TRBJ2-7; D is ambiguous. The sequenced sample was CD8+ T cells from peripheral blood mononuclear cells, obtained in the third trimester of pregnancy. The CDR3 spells CASSNTALSEQYF. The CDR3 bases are TGTGCCAGCAGTAACACAGCTCTGAGCGAGCAGTACTTC.